This T cell receptor (beta chain) was observed in a study of OX40 agonist ivuxolimab in advanced cancers. Germline loops: CDR1 MNHEY, CDR2 SMNVEV (reference sequence). The CDR3 consists of 16 residues. The V gene lost 2 bases and the J gene lost 3 bases, with 13 bases spanning the gap. Sequencing was performed with immunoSEQ multiplex PCR; in TCRdb, only in-frame clones are kept and a portion is missing. The table includes 73,000 or so clones, around 84% detected once. This receptor was obtained from an adult with an advanced solid tumor such as melanoma, head and neck, liver or kidney cancer. Specimen: CD4+ or CD8+ T cells sorted from blood, collected in a trial of the OX40 agonist ivuxolimab. The rearrangement links TRBV27 to TRBJ1-4; D call uncertain. For the CDR3, the DNA is TGTGCCAGCAGTTTAGCCGGACCCAGCTCTAATGAAAAACTGTTTTTT. Protein product: CASSLAGPSSNEKLFF.